This entry lists 8 T cell receptor beta chains sequenced from one sample in a study of cytomegalovirus exposure and HLA in healthy donors. Use of 60 Vbeta and 13 Jbeta primers characterized the PCR. The table came from immunoSEQ multiplex PCR; TCRdb's copy has only in-frame clones and leaves some out. The data contain 95,000 to 100,000 clones, around three quarters of them singletons. The sequencing input was PBMCs. The source is a man between 35 and 55 years old in good health and CMV-seronegative.

V is TRBV28 and J is TRBJ1-2; 7 bases map to TRBD1. The CDR3 has 13 amino acids. Germline CDR1 MDHEN, CDR2 SYDVKM. Trimming cost V 3 bases and J 4 bases; bases outside gene matches: 2. The CDR3 sequence: CASSFDRVYGYTF. CDR3 coding DNA: TGTGCCAGCAGTTTCGACAGGGTCTATGGCTACACCTTC.

This clone was seen a handful of times. The chain recombines TRBV5-6 with TRBJ1-3; 8 bases fit TRBD1. CDR1 SGHDT and CDR2 YYEEEE come from the germline V gene. The CDR3 runs to 16 residues. V trimming: 0 bases; J trimming: 4 bases; junction bases outside the gene matches: 6. The CDR3 nucleotides read TGTGCCAGCAGCTTGGAATGGACAGGGTGGGGAAACACCATATATTTT. Encoded protein: CASSLEWTGWGNTIYF.

The chain has TRBV18 and TRBJ2-7; D perhaps matches TRBD2 (6 bases). CDR3 size: 13 residues. The ends were cut back, 4 bases at V and 5 bases at J, with 12 bases in the middle. Germline CDR1 KGHSH, CDR2 LQKENI. CDR3 sequence (DNA): TGTGCCAGCTCACGTAGCCGGGAGAACGAGCAGTACGTC. It yields the protein CASSRSRENEQYV.

The count of this clone is one. The rearrangement links TRBV7-2 to TRBJ2-3; the match to TRBD2 covers 8 bases. This CDR3 region has 17 residues. Trimming at V came to 5 bases and at J to 0 bases, leaving 10 bases not matched to a gene. Germline assignment: CDR1 SGHTA and CDR2 FQGNSA. In nucleotides, the CDR3 is TGTGCCAGCAGCCCTGGGGCAGCGGGGGCTAGCACAGATACGCAGTATTTT. Its protein product is CASSPGAAGASTDTQYF.

This chain links TRBV11-2 with TRBJ2-5, with 8 nucleotides matching TRBD1. The CDR3 has 13 amino acids. Germline CDR1 SGHAT, CDR2 FQNNGV. Trimming removed 1 base from V and 9 bases from J; junction bases left unmatched: 4. This CDR3 is CASSLAGGDSQYF. The CDR3 DNA sequence: TGTGCCAGCAGCTTAGCAGGGGGCGATTCCCAGTACTTC.

The chain is built from TRBV27 and TRBJ1-5, with 7 bases aligning to TRBD1. The V gene's germline CDR1 is MNHEY and CDR2 SMNVEV (reference sequence). The CDR3 is 17 residues long. With 5 bases clipped from V and 0 bases from J, the junction kept 10 bases outside the gene matches. CDR3 bases: TGTGCCAGCAGTCATTACCGGGACAGAAATAGCAATCAGCCCCAGCATTTT. It specifies CASSHYRDRNSNQPQHF.

The chain carries TRBV4-1 and TRBJ2-5; TRBD1 matches 9 bases. The CDR3 extends over 15 amino acids. From germline, CDR1 is MGHRA and CDR2 YSYEKL. The trim removed 2 bases at V and 5 bases at J, leaving 6 bases unmatched. CDR3: CASSQSPGQGETQYF. As DNA, the CDR3 is TGCGCCAGCAGCCAAAGTCCGGGACAGGGTGAGACCCAGTACTTC.

V gene TRBV28 combines with J gene TRBJ1-2; perhaps TRBD1 as D (5 bases). This CDR3 is 12 amino acids long. Trimming stripped 1 base from V and 6 bases from J, with 6 bases between. The germline V gene encodes CDR1 MDHEN and CDR2 SYDVKM. CDR3 DNA sequence: TGTGCCAGCAGTTTATCAGGGAATGGCTACACCTTC. This codes for CASSLSGNGYTF.